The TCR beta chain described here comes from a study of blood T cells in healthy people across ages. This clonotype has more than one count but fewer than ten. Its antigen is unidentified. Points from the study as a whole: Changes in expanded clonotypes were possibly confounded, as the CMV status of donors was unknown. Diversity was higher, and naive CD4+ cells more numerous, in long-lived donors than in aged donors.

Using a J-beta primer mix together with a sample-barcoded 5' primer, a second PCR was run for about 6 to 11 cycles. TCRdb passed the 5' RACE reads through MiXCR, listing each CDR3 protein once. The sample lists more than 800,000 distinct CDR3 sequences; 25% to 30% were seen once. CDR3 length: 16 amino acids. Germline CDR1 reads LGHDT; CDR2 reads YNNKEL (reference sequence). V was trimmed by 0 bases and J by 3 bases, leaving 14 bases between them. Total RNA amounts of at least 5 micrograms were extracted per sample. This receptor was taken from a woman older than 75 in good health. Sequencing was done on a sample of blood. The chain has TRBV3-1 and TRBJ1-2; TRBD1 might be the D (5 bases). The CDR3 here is CASSQDLQVLHYGYTF. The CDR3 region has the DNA TGTGCCAGCAGCCAAGATTTACAGGTCTTGCACTATGGCTACACCTTC.